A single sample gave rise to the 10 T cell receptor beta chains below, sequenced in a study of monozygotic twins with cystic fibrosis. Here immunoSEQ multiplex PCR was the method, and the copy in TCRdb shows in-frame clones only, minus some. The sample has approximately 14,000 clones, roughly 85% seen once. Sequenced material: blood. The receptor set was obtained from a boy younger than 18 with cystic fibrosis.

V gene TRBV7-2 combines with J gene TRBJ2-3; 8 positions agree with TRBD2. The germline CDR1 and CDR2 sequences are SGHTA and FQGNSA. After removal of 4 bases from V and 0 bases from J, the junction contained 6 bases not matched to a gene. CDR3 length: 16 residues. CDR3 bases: TGTGCCAGCAGCTCCCCCGGGACTAGGAGCACAGATACGCAGTATTTT. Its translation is CASSSPGTRSTDTQYF.

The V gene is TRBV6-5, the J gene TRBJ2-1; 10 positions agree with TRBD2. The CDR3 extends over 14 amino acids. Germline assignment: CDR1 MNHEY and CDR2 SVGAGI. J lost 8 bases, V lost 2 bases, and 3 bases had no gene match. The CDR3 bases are TGTGCCAGCAGTTACGGGACTAGCGCCGATGAGCAGTTCTTC. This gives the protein CASSYGTSADEQFF.

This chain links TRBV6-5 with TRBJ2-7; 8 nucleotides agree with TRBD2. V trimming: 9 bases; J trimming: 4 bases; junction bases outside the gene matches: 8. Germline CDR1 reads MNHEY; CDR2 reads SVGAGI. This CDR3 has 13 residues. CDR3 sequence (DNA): TGTGCCAGTCGCGAGACTAGCGCTTACGAGCAGTACTTC. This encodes CASRETSAYEQYF.

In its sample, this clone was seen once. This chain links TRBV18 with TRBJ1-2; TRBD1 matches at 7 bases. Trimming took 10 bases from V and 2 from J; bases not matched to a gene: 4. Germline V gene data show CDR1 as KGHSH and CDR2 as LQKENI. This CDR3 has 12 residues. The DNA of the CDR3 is TGTGCCACCGTGGACAGGAACTATGGCTACACCTTC. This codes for CATVDRNYGYTF. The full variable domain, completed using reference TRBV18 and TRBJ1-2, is NAGVMQNPRHLVRRRGQEARLRCSPMKGHSHVYWYRQLPEEGLKFMVYLQKENIIDESGMPKERFSAEFPKEGPSILRIQQVVRGDSAAYFCATVDRNYGYTFGSGTRLTVV.

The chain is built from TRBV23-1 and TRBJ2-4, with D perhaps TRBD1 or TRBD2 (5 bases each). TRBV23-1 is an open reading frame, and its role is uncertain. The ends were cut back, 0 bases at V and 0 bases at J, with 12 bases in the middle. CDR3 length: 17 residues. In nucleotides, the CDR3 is TGCGCCAGCAGTCAATCGGCCGTTGGGGGAGCCAAAAACATTCAGTACTTC. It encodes CASSQSAVGGAKNIQYF.

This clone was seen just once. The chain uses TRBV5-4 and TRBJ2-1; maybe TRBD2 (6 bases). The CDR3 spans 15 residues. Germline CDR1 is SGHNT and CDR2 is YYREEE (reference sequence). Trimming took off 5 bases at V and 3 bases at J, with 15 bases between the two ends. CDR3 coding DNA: TGTGCCAGCAGGCCTCCGGGACTGATCTACAATGAGCAGTTCTTC. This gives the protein CASRPPGLIYNEQFF.

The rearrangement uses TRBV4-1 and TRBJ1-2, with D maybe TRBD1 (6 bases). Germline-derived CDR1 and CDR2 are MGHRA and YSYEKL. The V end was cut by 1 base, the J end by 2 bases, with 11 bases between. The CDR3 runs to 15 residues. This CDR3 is CASSQGGGGNYGYTF. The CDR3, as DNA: TGCGCCAGCAGCCAAGGGGGGGGCGGGAACTATGGCTACACCTTC.

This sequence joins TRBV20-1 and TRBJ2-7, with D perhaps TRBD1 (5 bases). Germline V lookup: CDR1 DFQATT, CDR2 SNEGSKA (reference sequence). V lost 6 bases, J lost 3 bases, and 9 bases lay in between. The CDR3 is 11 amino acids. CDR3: CSAPDSYEQYF. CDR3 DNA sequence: TGCAGTGCCCCCGACAGCTACGAGCAGTACTTC.

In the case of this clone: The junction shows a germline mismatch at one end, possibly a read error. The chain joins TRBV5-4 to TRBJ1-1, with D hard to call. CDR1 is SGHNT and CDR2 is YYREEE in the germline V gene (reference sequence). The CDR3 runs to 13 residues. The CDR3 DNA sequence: TGCGCCAGCAGCCAAGAAGGACGCAGGGAAGCTTTCTTT. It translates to CASSQEGRREAFF.

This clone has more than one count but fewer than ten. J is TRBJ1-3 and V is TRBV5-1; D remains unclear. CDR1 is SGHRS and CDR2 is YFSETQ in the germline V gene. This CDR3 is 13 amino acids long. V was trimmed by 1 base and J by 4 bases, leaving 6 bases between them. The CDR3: CASSLQGGNTIYF. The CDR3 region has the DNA TGCGCCAGCAGCTTGCAAGGGGGAAACACCATATATTTT.